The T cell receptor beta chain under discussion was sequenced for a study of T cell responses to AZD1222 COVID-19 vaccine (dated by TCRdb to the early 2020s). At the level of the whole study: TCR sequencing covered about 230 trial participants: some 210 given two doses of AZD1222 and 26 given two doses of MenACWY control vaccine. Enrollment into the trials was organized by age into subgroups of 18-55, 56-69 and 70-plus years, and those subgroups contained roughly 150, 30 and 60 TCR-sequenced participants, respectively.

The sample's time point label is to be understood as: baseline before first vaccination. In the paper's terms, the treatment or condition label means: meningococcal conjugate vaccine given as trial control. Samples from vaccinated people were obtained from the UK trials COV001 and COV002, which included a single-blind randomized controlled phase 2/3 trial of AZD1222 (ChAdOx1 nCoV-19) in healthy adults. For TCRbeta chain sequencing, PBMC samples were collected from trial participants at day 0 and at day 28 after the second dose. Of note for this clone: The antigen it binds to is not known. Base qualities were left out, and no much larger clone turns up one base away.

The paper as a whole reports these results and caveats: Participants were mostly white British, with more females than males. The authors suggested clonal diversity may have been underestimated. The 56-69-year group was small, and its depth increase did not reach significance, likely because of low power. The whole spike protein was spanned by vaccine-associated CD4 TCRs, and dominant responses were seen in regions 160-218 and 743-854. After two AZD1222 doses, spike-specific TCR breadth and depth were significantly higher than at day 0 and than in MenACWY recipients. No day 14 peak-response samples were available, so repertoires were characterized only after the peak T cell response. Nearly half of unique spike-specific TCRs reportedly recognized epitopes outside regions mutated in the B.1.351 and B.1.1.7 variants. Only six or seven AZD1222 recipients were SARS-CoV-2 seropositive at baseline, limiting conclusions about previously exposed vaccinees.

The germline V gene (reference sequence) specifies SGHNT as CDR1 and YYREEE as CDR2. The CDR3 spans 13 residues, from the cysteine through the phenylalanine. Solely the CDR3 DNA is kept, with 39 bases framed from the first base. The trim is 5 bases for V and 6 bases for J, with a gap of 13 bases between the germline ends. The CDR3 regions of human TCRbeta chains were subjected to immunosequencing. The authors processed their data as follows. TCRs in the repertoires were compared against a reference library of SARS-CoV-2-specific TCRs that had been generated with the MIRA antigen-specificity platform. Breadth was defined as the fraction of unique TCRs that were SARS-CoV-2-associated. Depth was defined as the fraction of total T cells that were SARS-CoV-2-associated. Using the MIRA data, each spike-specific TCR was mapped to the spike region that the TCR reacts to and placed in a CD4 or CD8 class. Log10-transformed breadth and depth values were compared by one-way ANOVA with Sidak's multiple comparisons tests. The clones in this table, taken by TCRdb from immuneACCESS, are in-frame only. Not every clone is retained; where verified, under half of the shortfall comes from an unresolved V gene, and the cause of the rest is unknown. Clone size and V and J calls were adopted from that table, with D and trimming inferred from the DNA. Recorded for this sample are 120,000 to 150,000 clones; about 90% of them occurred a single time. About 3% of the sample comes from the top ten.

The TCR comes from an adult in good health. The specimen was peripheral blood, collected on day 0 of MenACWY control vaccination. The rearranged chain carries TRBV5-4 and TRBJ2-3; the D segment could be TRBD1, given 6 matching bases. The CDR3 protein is CASRIQGGDTQYF. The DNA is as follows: TGTGCCAGCAGGATACAGGGTGGGGATACGCAGTATTTT. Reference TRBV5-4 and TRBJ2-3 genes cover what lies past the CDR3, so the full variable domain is ETGVTQSPTHLIKTRGQQVTLRCSSQSGHNTVSWYQQALGQGPQFIFQYYREEENGRGNFPPRFSGLQFPNYSSELNVNALELDDSALYLCASRIQGGDTQYFGPGTRLTVL.